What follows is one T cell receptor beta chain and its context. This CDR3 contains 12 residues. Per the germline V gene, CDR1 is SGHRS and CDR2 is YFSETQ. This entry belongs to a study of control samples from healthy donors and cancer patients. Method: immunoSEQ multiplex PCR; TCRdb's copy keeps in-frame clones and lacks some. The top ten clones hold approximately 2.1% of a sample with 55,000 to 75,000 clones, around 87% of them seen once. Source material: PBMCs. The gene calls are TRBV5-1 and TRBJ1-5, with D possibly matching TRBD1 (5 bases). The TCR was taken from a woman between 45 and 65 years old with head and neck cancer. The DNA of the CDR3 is TGCCCTAATCGGGGGACGTATCAGCCCCAGCATTTT. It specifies CPNRGTYQPQHF.